A selection of T cell receptor beta chains follows, all from one sample in a study of early T cells in non-severe SARS-CoV-2 infection. MiXCR, run by TCRdb on the 5' RACE reads, gives a single entry per CDR3 protein. The sample yields roughly 110,000 distinct CDR3 sequences, approximately 12% seen once. Sequencing used whole blood. These receptors were obtained from an adult who was a healthcare worker with PCR-confirmed SARS-CoV-2 infection or an uninfected control (not recorded which). CDR3s include the opening cysteine and the closing phenylalanine or tryptophan. Each record gives: J gene, V gene, clone size, CDR3 protein. Not all rows give a size; the values are once, few, many and, for expanded clones, a class.

j_gene: TRBJ1-6
v_gene: TRBV5-1
abundance: few
CDR3aa: CASSLDANSPLHF

j_gene: TRBJ2-1
v_gene: TRBV20-1
abundance: many
CDR3aa: CSATPRGARQFF

j_gene: TRBJ1-1
v_gene: TRBV6-5
abundance: many
CDR3aa: CASSYRDSAEAFF

j_gene: TRBJ1-2
v_gene: TRBV12-3/TRBV12-4
abundance: many
CDR3aa: CASSSQGTYGYTF

j_gene: TRBJ1-1
v_gene: TRBV6-5
abundance: .
CDR3aa: CASRRNPGGTEAFF

j_gene: TRBJ2-7
v_gene: TRBV20-1
abundance: .
CDR3aa: CSAPTSGAYEQYF

j_gene: TRBJ1-4
v_gene: TRBV5-1
abundance: .
CDR3aa: CASSLGTFTTNEKLFF

j_gene: TRBJ1-5
v_gene: TRBV6-6
abundance: .
CDR3aa: CASSEQGIHQPQHF

j_gene: TRBJ1-1
v_gene: TRBV20-1
abundance: many
CDR3aa: CSARVPGAPTEAFF

j_gene: TRBJ2-7
v_gene: TRBV9
abundance: few
CDR3aa: CASSVGTTYEQYF

j_gene: TRBJ2-3
v_gene: TRBV2
abundance: many
CDR3aa: CASLKGDRYTDTQYF

j_gene: TRBJ2-3
v_gene: TRBV7-2
abundance: few
CDR3aa: CASSLIAGSSTDTQYF

j_gene: TRBJ1-3
v_gene: TRBV18
abundance: .
CDR3aa: CASSPQPSGPSSGNTIYF

j_gene: TRBJ2-1
v_gene: TRBV7-6
abundance: few
CDR3aa: CASSSRDSDRREQFF

j_gene: TRBJ2-7
v_gene: TRBV6-1
abundance: many
CDR3aa: CASSETSTGTYEQYF

j_gene: TRBJ2-5
v_gene: TRBV9
abundance: .
CDR3aa: CASPARERKGFGETQYF

j_gene: TRBJ1-2
v_gene: TRBV9
abundance: many
CDR3aa: CASSVGLHGYGYTF

j_gene: TRBJ2-5
v_gene: TRBV7-8
abundance: .
CDR3aa: CASSPTGVIQETQYF

j_gene: TRBJ2-7
v_gene: TRBV7-9
abundance: few
CDR3aa: CASTSRDRAYEQYF

j_gene: TRBJ1-2
v_gene: TRBV18
abundance: .
CDR3aa: CASSPRTADGYTF

j_gene: TRBJ2-7
v_gene: TRBV2
abundance: .
CDR3aa: CASSEGAGNEQYF

j_gene: TRBJ2-1
v_gene: TRBV7-9
abundance: .
CDR3aa: CASSHNNRFPFYNEQFF

j_gene: TRBJ2-7
v_gene: TRBV4-2
abundance: .
CDR3aa: CASSQDTSGSYEQYF

j_gene: TRBJ1-6
v_gene: TRBV5-1
abundance: many
CDR3aa: CASSLAQGGNSPLHF

j_gene: TRBJ2-3
v_gene: TRBV28
abundance: few
CDR3aa: CASSYPSTDTQYF

j_gene: TRBJ2-1
v_gene: TRBV7-9
abundance: many
CDR3aa: CASSLAQSANEQFF

j_gene: TRBJ2-2
v_gene: TRBV11-2
abundance: .
CDR3aa: CASSQIRGDYTGELFF

j_gene: TRBJ1-2
v_gene: TRBV7-9
abundance: many
CDR3aa: CASSLGVMSGGYTF

j_gene: TRBJ2-6
v_gene: TRBV6-1
abundance: few
CDR3aa: CASSEASSGANVLTF

j_gene: TRBJ2-7
v_gene: TRBV12-3/TRBV12-4
abundance: .
CDR3aa: CASSREAGLNPSYEQYF

j_gene: TRBJ2-7
v_gene: TRBV7-9
abundance: few
CDR3aa: CASSSPRTGAAYEQYF

j_gene: TRBJ2-3
v_gene: TRBV5-6
abundance: many
CDR3aa: CASSSVLAGITDTQYF

j_gene: TRBJ2-7
v_gene: TRBV7-6
abundance: .
CDR3aa: CANSRDSRSSEQYF

j_gene: TRBJ2-7
v_gene: TRBV6-5
abundance: .
CDR3aa: CASSLGGPYEQYF

j_gene: TRBJ1-1
v_gene: TRBV3-2
abundance: few
CDR3aa: CASTPPTKNTEAFF

j_gene: TRBJ2-7
v_gene: TRBV20-1
abundance: .
CDR3aa: CSARDGFAGDFYEQYF

j_gene: TRBJ2-3
v_gene: TRBV6-4
abundance: few
CDR3aa: CASSVGSGSSDTQYF

j_gene: TRBJ1-2
v_gene: TRBV7-2
abundance: .
CDR3aa: CASSLAENRGYTF

j_gene: TRBJ2-2
v_gene: TRBV2
abundance: few
CDR3aa: CASSGATGELFF